Below, 24 T cell receptor beta chains from the same sample are listed, as sequenced in a study of T cell responses to AZD1222 COVID-19 vaccine. The protocol was immunoSEQ multiplex PCR, while the TCRdb copy is restricted to in-frame clones and leaves out a portion. The repertoire includes 150,000 to 200,000 clones, around 95% of them detected once, and 0.64% sits in the top ten. The sequenced sample was peripheral blood, obtained on day 0 of AZD1222 vaccination. These receptors all stem from an adult in good health.

This clone was counted a single time. The chain links TRBV5-5 to TRBJ2-5; maybe TRBD2 (6 bases). Germline V CDR1 and CDR2: SGHKS, YYEKEE (reference sequence). The CDR3 sequence is 14 residues long. Trimming stripped 2 bases from V and 1 base from J, with 9 bases between. CDR3 coding DNA: TGTGCCAGCAGCTTCGGAGGGAGCCAAGAGACCCAGTACTTC. This gives the protein CASSFGGSQETQYF.

This chain links TRBV6-5 with TRBJ2-7; 8 positions agree with TRBD1. Germline V gives CDR1 MNHEY, CDR2 SVGAGI. This CDR3 has 14 residues. The V segment lost 2 bases and the J segment 2 bases; nucleotides outside the gene matches: 2. The CDR3 DNA sequence: TGTGCCAGCAGTTACGACAGGGGAACCTACGAGCAGTACTTC. Its translation: CASSYDRGTYEQYF.

This chain uses TRBV18 with TRBJ2-5; D gene uncertain. The germline V and J ends were trimmed by 1 base and 2 bases, with 5 bases remaining between them. Germline CDR1 reads KGHSH; CDR2 reads LQKENI. This CDR3 comprises 13 residues. CDR3 sequence reads: CASSPQGQETQYF. The CDR3 DNA reads TGTGCCAGCTCACCACAGGGTCAAGAGACCCAGTACTTC.

The chain combines TRBV27 with TRBJ1-1; D gene uncertain. The V and J ends lost 5 bases and 0 bases respectively, with 7 bases between them. CDR1 is MNHEY and CDR2 is SMNVEV in the germline V gene (reference sequence). This CDR3 comprises 13 residues. CDR3 in DNA: TGTGCCAGCAGTCCCCAGGTGAACACTGAAGCTTTCTTT. This sequence encodes CASSPQVNTEAFF.

Here the CDR3 DNA reads TGTGCCAGCAGTAGGCAGGGCTCAGGGAACACTGAAGCTTTCTTT. Its protein product is CASSRQGSGNTEAFF. The gene calls are TRBV6-5 and TRBJ1-1; D is possibly TRBD1 (5 bases). Trimming left V 5 bases short and J 1 base short, with 14 bases between. This CDR3 is built from 15 residues. Germline lookup yields CDR1 MNHEY and CDR2 SVGAGI.

The J gene is TRBJ1-2, the V gene TRBV6-5; D is perhaps TRBD1 (6 bases). The CDR3 has 14 amino acids. V lost 6 bases and J lost 7, with 18 bases in between. The germline V gene encodes CDR1 MNHEY and CDR2 SVGAGI. The CDR3 sequence: CASRDSGGRPGYTF. CDR3 nucleotide sequence: TGTGCCAGCAGGGATTCGGGGGGGCGGCCTGGCTACACCTTC.

The rearrangement links TRBV19 to TRBJ1-2, with TRBD1 matching 8 bases. V gave up 6 bases and J gave up 2 bases; unmatched junction bases: 5. Germline V gene lookup returns CDR1 LNHDA and CDR2 SQIVND (reference sequence). The CDR3 is made up of 14 amino acids. CDR3 sequence: CASRLTGANYGYTF. DNA of the CDR3: TGTGCCAGTAGGCTGACAGGGGCGAACTATGGCTACACCTTC.

Details on this clone: At one boundary the junction diverges from the germline segment, which might be a read error. This chain joins TRBV6-1 and TRBJ1-2, with 10 bases aligning to TRBD1. CDR3 length: 14 residues. In germline, CDR1 is MNHNS, CDR2 SASEGT. CDR3 nucleotide sequence: TGTGCCAGCAGAGAAGGACAGGGGGGCTATGGCTACACCTTC. Translating gives CASREGQGGYGYTF.

The chain links TRBV7-6 to TRBJ2-1; 7 positions agree with TRBD2. V dropped 0 bases and J dropped 8; count of bases not matched to a gene: 19. Germline V gene data show CDR1 as SGHVS and CDR2 as FNYEAQ. This CDR3 spans 19 amino acids. CDR3 residues: CASSLAHSLGGMTTDEQFF. DNA of the CDR3: TGTGCCAGCAGCTTAGCGCACTCCCTCGGGGGGATGACTACCGATGAGCAGTTCTTC. Together with reference TRBV7-6 and TRBJ2-1, the CDR3 gives the full variable domain: GAGVSQSPRYKVTKRGQDVALRCDPISGHVSLYWYRQALGQGPEFLTYFNYEAQQDKSGLPNDRFSAERPEGSISTLTIQRTEQRDSAMYRCASSLAHSLGGMTTDEQFFGPGTRLTVL.

This chain connects TRBV18 to TRBJ1-2; 9 bases map to TRBD1. Looked up from germline, CDR1 is KGHSH and CDR2 is LQKENI. J lost 6 bases, V lost 5 bases, and 4 bases had no gene match. The length of the CDR3 is 13 residues. The CDR3 loop is CASSVRQGDGYTF. The CDR3, as DNA: TGTGCCAGCTCAGTCCGACAGGGGGATGGCTACACCTTC. Full variable domain (rest looked up from reference TRBV18 and TRBJ1-2): NAGVMQNPRHLVRRRGQEARLRCSPMKGHSHVYWYRQLPEEGLKFMVYLQKENIIDESGMPKERFSAEFPKEGPSILRIQQVVRGDSAAYFCASSVRQGDGYTFGSGTRLTVV.

V is TRBV28 and J is TRBJ1-1; no clear D gene. The CDR3 loop spans 14 amino acids. CDR1 is MDHEN, CDR2 SYDVKM, per germline. The ends were cut back, 6 bases at V and 0 bases at J, with 11 bases in the middle. The CDR3 protein is CASRRRVLNTEAFF. The CDR3 DNA follows: TGTGCCAGCAGGCGGAGGGTGCTGAACACTGAAGCTTTCTTT.

The chain is built from TRBV28 and TRBJ1-2; D possibly corresponds to TRBD1 (5 bases). The CDR3 has 12 amino acids. V gave up 6 bases and J gave up 4 bases, with 9 bases separating them. In germline, CDR1 is MDHEN, CDR2 SYDVKM. CDR3 sequence: CASSIQGYGYTF. The CDR3 DNA is TGTGCCAGCAGCATTCAGGGCTATGGCTACACCTTC.

CDR3 DNA: TGTGCCAGCAATCGGGGAGGTGGCTACACCTTC. The encoded protein is CASNRGGGYTF. The V and J genes are TRBV12-3 or TRBV12-4 and TRBJ1-2; D gene unclear. The CDR3 is made up of 11 amino acids. The ends were cut back, 7 bases at V and 7 bases at J, with 10 bases in the middle.

The gene calls are TRBV7-8 and TRBJ2-7; 8 bases are shared with TRBD1. This CDR3 has 14 amino acids. The J segment lost 4 bases and the V segment lost 3 bases, leaving 5 bases of the junction unmatched. Germline CDR1 SGHVS, CDR2 FQNEAQ. The CDR3: CASSLDRVGYEQYF. CDR3 bases: TGTGCCAGCAGCTTGGACAGGGTGGGGTACGAGCAGTACTTC.

This chain joins TRBV5-1 and TRBJ2-7; D is possibly TRBD1 (5 bases). Trimming shortened V by 0 bases and J by 5 bases, and 12 bases separated the two germline ends. Looked up from germline, CDR1 is SGHRS and CDR2 is YFSETQ. The CDR3 totals 14 residues. The CDR3 is CASSLEGVIDEQYF. CDR3 coding DNA: TGCGCCAGCAGCTTGGAAGGGGTTATCGACGAGCAGTACTTC.

CDR3 amino acids: CASSLPTGPLYGYTF. CDR3 coding DNA: TGTGCCAGCAGTTTACCGACAGGCCCTCTCTATGGCTACACCTTC. The chain has TRBV28 and TRBJ1-2, with D maybe TRBD1 (6 bases). V gave up 2 bases and J gave up 4 bases, with 14 bases separating them. Germline V gene lookup returns CDR1 MDHEN and CDR2 SYDVKM. This CDR3 is 15 amino acids long.

This chain links TRBV11-2 with TRBJ1-1; a weak D match, TRBD1 (6 bases). Germline V lookup: CDR1 SGHAT, CDR2 FQNNGV. This CDR3 comprises 15 residues. V was clipped by 6 bases and J by 5 bases, with 19 bases between them. The CDR3 reads CASRSIRGSRTEAFF. The CDR3 DNA reads TGTGCCAGCAGGTCTATTAGGGGGAGTCGGACTGAAGCTTTCTTT.

V and J are TRBV2 and TRBJ2-5; the D is unclear. With 2 bases removed from V and 5 bases from J, the gap between germline ends came to 9 bases. The CDR3 spans 13 residues. CDR1 is SNHLY, CDR2 FYNNEI, per germline. The CDR3 here is CASSENALETQYF. CDR3 nucleotides: TGTGCCAGCAGTGAAAACGCTCTGGAGACCCAGTACTTC.

This clone was recorded only once. This chain connects TRBV2 to TRBJ2-7, with 11 positions matching TRBD1. The CDR3 has 13 amino acids. CDR1 and CDR2 from the germline V gene are SNHLY and FYNNEI. V shed 6 bases and J 4 bases; nucleotides not matched to a gene: 2. The CDR3 here is CASRGDRGYEQYF. The CDR3 DNA sequence: TGTGCCAGCAGGGGGGACAGGGGGTACGAGCAGTACTTC.

The rearrangement links TRBV7-9 to TRBJ1-4, with D perhaps TRBD1 (6 bases). The V gene lost 1 base and the J gene lost 8 bases, with 11 bases spanning the gap. The CDR3 runs to 14 residues. Germline V gene data show CDR1 as SEHNR and CDR2 as FQNEAQ (reference sequence). CDR3 region: CASSLVGGLEKLFF. CDR3 sequence (DNA): TGTGCCAGCAGCTTAGTAGGGGGACTCGAAAAACTGTTTTTT.

The genes are TRBV11-2 and TRBJ2-5, with 12 bases matching TRBD2. V shed 8 bases, J shed 4 bases, and the junction held 11 bases outside the gene matches. The CDR3 extends over 16 amino acids. Germline V gives CDR1 SGHAT, CDR2 FQNNGV. The DNA for the CDR3 is TGTGCCAGCGGGCTCCTAGCGGGAGGGGTCCGAGAGACCCAGTACTTC. This encodes CASGLLAGGVRETQYF.

The genes are TRBV5-4 and TRBJ1-3; D remains ambiguous. CDR1 is SGHNT, CDR2 YYREEE, per germline (reference sequence). The CDR3 has 17 residues. Trimming shortened V by 0 bases and J by 0 bases, and 13 bases separated the two germline ends. CDR3 region: CASSLDLVSSSGNTIYF. As DNA, the CDR3 is TGTGCCAGCAGCTTGGATTTAGTCTCCAGCTCTGGAAACACCATATATTTT. Based on the CDR3 plus reference TRBV5-4 and TRBJ1-3, the full variable domain is ETGVTQSPTHLIKTRGQQVTLRCSSQSGHNTVSWYQQALGQGPQFIFQYYREEENGRGNFPPRFSGLQFPNYSSELNVNALELDDSALYLCASSLDLVSSSGNTIYFGEGSWLTVV.

The chain has TRBV6-7 and TRBJ2-2; the match to TRBD2 covers 14 bases. TRBV6-7 falls under the ORF class, with uncertain function. V lost 0 bases and J lost 4; bases outside the gene matches: 10. This CDR3 region has 20 residues. The CDR3 reads CASSYSIGLAGGRATGELFF. DNA for the CDR3: TGTGCCAGCAGTTACTCGATAGGACTAGCGGGAGGAAGGGCCACCGGGGAGCTGTTTTTT.

The chain uses TRBV7-8 and TRBJ2-7, with TRBD2 matching 8 bases. CDR3 length: 12 residues. Trimming cost V 5 bases and J 6 bases; bases outside gene matches: 3. The germline V gene encodes CDR1 SGHVS and CDR2 FQNEAQ. The CDR3 loop is CASSPLAGEQYF. The CDR3, as DNA: TGTGCCAGCAGCCCTCTAGCGGGCGAGCAGTACTTC.